The 16 T cell receptor beta chains in this list originate from one sample, sequenced in a study of blood T cell repertoires in COVID-19. The data were produced by immunoSEQ multiplex PCR, yet TCRdb's version contains in-frame clones alone and is incomplete. This sample yields 310,000 or so clones, of which around 90% are seen a single time; about 1.7% belongs to the top ten. The source material was PBMCs or T cells enriched from blood (not recorded which). These receptors were obtained from a woman aged 18-29 years with acute COVID-19.

The rearrangement joins TRBV10-3 to TRBJ2-1; TRBD1 aligns across 7 bases. The CDR3 totals 12 residues. The junction had 6 bases not matched to a gene; V was cut back by 11 bases and J by 5 bases. Germline V gene sequence: CDR1 ENHRY, CDR2 SYGVKD. The CDR3 DNA follows: TGTGCCCTGGGGACAGAAAACAATGAGCAGTTCTTC. It encodes CALGTENNEQFF.

The V call is TRBV18, the J call TRBJ2-5, with a weak D call TRBD1 (5 bases). The CDR3 consists of 15 residues. Trimming left V 2 bases short and J 2 bases short, with 12 bases between. Germline assignment: CDR1 KGHSH and CDR2 LQKENI. CDR3: CASSPGQGRQETQYF. CDR3 nucleotides: TGTGCCAGCTCACCAGGCCAGGGCCGGCAAGAGACCCAGTACTTC.

The CDR3 coding sequence is TGTGCCAGCAGCCTAGGGGGGCAGGGAGCTAACTATGGCTACACCTTC. Translating gives CASSLGGQGANYGYTF. The rearrangement uses TRBV11-2 and TRBJ1-2; tentative D call: TRBD1 (6 bases). The CDR3 is 16 amino acids. V was trimmed by 5 bases and J by 0 bases, leaving 16 bases between them. Per germline, CDR1 SGHAT and CDR2 FQNNGV.

V is TRBV5-6 and J is TRBJ2-7; D unresolved. CDR3 length: 15 residues. Trimming pared 0 bases from V and 2 bases from J, leaving 12 bases between. The germline CDR1 and CDR2 sequences are SGHDT and YYEEEE. DNA for the CDR3: TGTGCCAGCAGCTTGGCCCCACGCGGAACCTACGAGCAGTACTTC. Translated, it gives CASSLAPRGTYEQYF. The variable domain in full, with the rest retrieved from reference TRBV5-6 and TRBJ2-7, is DAGVTQSPTHLIKTRGQQVTLRCSPKSGHDTVSWYQQALGQGPQFIFQYYEEEERQRGNFPDRFSGHQFPNYSSELNVNALLLGDSALYLCASSLAPRGTYEQYFGPGTRLTVT.

The chain couples TRBV5-4 to TRBJ1-2; 7 nucleotides match TRBD1. V was clipped by 5 bases and J by 7 bases; unmatched bases: 20. The germline CDR1 and CDR2 sequences are SGHNT and YYREEE (reference sequence). The CDR3 consists of 17 residues. CDR3 nucleotide sequence: TGTGCCAGCAGACCCCCTCCCGGGCCAGGGGGAGTAATTGGCTACACCTTC. This translates into CASRPPPGPGGVIGYTF.

The chain carries TRBV5-6 and TRBJ2-7; 9 bases align to TRBD2. CDR1 is SGHDT and CDR2 is YYEEEE in the germline V gene. With V trimmed by 2 bases and J by 7 bases, 16 bases remained unmatched. This CDR3 has 17 amino acids. The CDR3 bases are TGTGCCAGCAGCTTCAACGTAGATAGCGGGAGAGGAGGGGAGCAGTACTTC. It specifies CASSFNVDSGRGGEQYF.

J is TRBJ1-6 and V is TRBV7-9; no definite D call. CDR1 is SEHNR and CDR2 is FQNEAQ in the germline V gene (reference sequence). The CDR3 is 15 amino acids. Trimming cost V 4 bases and J 4 bases, with 11 bases left between them. The CDR3 coding sequence is TGTGCCAGCAGCTGGCGAGGCTTTTATAATTCACCCCTCCACTTT. Protein: CASSWRGFYNSPLHF.

This chain connects TRBV7-9 to TRBJ2-3, with 10 bases identical to TRBD2. The ends lost 1 base at V and 7 bases at J; junction bases unmatched: 5. The CDR3 runs 15 residues. Germline V CDR1 and CDR2: SEHNR, FQNEAQ (reference sequence). The CDR3 spells CASSLEGSGRHTQYF. The CDR3 DNA reads TGTGCCAGCAGCTTAGAGGGTAGCGGGAGGCATACGCAGTATTTT.

The genes are TRBV21-1 and TRBJ1-1; the tabulated D call, TRBD1, remains unverified against the DNA. TRBV21-1 is marked as a pseudogene. The CDR3 has 20 residues. The CDR3 loop is CASSVPLSAGPTLANTEAFF. CDR3 nucleotides: TGTGCCAGCAGCGTTCCATTAAGTGCAGGGCCCACATTGGCGAACACTGAAGCTTTCTTT.

The chain combines TRBV4-1 with TRBJ2-6, with 10 positions matching TRBD1. The CDR3 spans 18 residues. Losses at the gene ends were 1 base for V and 0 bases for J; bases not matched to a gene: 3. From germline, CDR1 is MGHRA and CDR2 YSYEKL. CDR3 in amino acids: CASSQGDRGTSGANVLTF. The CDR3 DNA follows: TGCGCCAGCAGCCAAGGGGACAGGGGAACCTCTGGGGCCAACGTCCTGACTTTC.

The chain joins TRBV11-2 to TRBJ2-7; D might be TRBD2 (6 bases). The CDR3 covers 13 residues. The V end was cut by 3 bases, the J end by 4 bases, with 10 bases between. Germline V gene data show CDR1 as SGHAT and CDR2 as FQNNGV. The CDR3 region is CASSLASEYEQYF. Written as DNA, the CDR3 is TGTGCCAGCAGCTTGGCTAGCGAGTACGAGCAGTACTTC. The whole variable domain, remainder taken from reference TRBV11-2 and TRBJ2-7, is EAGVAQSPRYKIIEKRQSVAFWCNPISGHATLYWYQQILGQGPKLLIQFQNNGVVDDSQLPKDRFSAERLKGVDSTLKIQPAKLEDSAVYLCASSLASEYEQYFGPGTRLTVT.

This clone appeared a few times. The rearrangement joins TRBV7-2 to TRBJ1-2, with 9 bases aligning to TRBD1. The V gene end was trimmed by 2 bases and the J gene end by 6 bases; junction bases not matched to a gene: 7. CDR1 SGHTA and CDR2 FQGNSA come from the germline V gene. The CDR3 covers 15 residues. The chain's CDR3 is CASSLTAGQGNGYTF. The CDR3, as DNA: TGTGCCAGCAGCTTAACTGCGGGACAGGGCAATGGCTACACCTTC.

This clone has only one observation. The V and J genes are TRBV10-2 and TRBJ2-7; no reliable D call. V was clipped by 2 bases and J by 3 bases, with 8 bases between them. The length of the CDR3 is 13 residues. CDR1 is WSHSY and CDR2 is SAAADI in the germline V gene. The CDR3 region is CASSEPVIYEQYF. The CDR3 DNA reads as TGCGCCAGCAGTGAGCCCGTAATCTACGAGCAGTACTTC.

The V call is TRBV6-2 or TRBV6-3, the J call TRBJ1-1; D may be TRBD1 (5 bases). V gave up 6 bases and J gave up 6 bases, with 17 bases separating them. CDR1 and CDR2 (germline): MNHEY, SVGEGT. The CDR3 covers 14 residues. CDR3 loop: CASSRNSGGAEAFF. As DNA, the CDR3 is TGTGCCAGCAGCCGCAACTCGGGAGGGGCTGAAGCTTTCTTT.

CDR3 protein: CASSQDPGQVGTGELFF. DNA of the CDR3: TGCGCCAGCAGCCAAGATCCAGGACAGGTGGGCACCGGGGAGCTGTTTTTT. The V gene is TRBV4-1, the J gene TRBJ2-2; 7 positions match TRBD1. The CDR3 runs to 17 residues. Trimming removed 0 bases from V and 4 bases from J; junction bases left unmatched: 8. Germline V CDR1 and CDR2: MGHRA, YSYEKL.

The chain uses TRBV28 and TRBJ2-1; 7 bases match TRBD1. After removal of 5 bases from V and 5 bases from J, the junction contained 12 bases not matched to a gene. CDR1 and CDR2 from the germline V gene are MDHEN and SYDVKM. The CDR3 length is 16 residues. In nucleotides, the CDR3 is TGTGCCAGCAGTGGAACCGGGACAGAGCGCCACAATGAGCAGTTCTTC. Amino acids: CASSGTGTERHNEQFF.